This T cell receptor beta chain stems from a study of neurological immune-mediated disorders. The germline V gene has CDR1 SGHTA and CDR2 FQGNSA. This CDR3 spans 13 amino acids. One entry per CDR3 protein results from TCRdb running MiXCR on the 5' RACE reads. This table has tens of thousands of distinct CDR3 sequences, about 2.5% appearing once. Preparation of the unsorted libraries drew on 2 million PBMCs stored at -80 C. There are a few counts of this clonotype. A read error may account for a junction end that differs from germline. The sequencing input was PBMCs. The genes are TRBV7-2 and TRBJ2-7; possible D gene TRBD1, 6 bases. The receptor was isolated from a woman between 50 and 59 years old with multiple sclerosis. The CDR3 DNA reads TGTGTCAGCAGCCCTCGACAGGTTTACGAGCAGTACTTC. It codes for CVSSPRQVYEQYF.